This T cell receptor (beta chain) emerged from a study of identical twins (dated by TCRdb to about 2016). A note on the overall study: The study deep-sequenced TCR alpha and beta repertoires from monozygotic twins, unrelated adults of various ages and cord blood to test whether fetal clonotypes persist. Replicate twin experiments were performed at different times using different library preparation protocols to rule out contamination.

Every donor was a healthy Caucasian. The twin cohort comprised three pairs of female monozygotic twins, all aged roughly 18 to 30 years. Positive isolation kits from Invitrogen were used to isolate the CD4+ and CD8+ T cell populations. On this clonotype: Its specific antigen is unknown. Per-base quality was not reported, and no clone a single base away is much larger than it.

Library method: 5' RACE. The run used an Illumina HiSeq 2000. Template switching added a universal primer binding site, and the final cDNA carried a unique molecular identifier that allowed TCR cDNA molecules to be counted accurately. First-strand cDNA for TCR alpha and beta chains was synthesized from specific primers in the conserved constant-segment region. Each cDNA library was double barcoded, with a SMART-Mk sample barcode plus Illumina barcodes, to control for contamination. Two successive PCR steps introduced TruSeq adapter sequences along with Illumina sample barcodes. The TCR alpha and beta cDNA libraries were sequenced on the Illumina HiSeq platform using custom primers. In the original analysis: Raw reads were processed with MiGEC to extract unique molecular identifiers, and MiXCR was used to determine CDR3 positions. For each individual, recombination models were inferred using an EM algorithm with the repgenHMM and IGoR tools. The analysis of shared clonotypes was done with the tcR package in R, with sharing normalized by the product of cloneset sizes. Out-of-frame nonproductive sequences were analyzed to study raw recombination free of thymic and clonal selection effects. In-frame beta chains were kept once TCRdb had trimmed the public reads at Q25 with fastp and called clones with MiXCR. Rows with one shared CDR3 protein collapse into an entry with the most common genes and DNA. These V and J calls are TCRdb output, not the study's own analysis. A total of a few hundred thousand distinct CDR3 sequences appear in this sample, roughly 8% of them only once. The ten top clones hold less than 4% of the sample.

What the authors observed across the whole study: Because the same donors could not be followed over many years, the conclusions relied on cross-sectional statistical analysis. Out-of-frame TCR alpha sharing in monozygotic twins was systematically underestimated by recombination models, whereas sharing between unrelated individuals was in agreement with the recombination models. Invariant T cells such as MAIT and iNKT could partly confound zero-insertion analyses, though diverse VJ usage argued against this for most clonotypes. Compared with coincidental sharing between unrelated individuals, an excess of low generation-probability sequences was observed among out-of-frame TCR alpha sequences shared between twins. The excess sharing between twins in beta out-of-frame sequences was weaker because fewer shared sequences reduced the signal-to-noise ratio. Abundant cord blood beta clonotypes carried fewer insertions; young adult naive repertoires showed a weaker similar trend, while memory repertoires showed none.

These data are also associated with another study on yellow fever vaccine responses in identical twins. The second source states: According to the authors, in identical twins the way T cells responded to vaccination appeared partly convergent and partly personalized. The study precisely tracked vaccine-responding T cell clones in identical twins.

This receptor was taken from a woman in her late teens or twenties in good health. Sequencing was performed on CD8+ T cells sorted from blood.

In nucleotide form, the sequence is TGCAGCGTCAAGGTCCGGGGGACTGAAGCTTTCTTT. This yields the protein CSVKVRGTEAFF. The V and J segments used are TRBV29-1 and TRBJ1-1; matching of 5 bases hints at TRBD1 as the D gene. Spanning cysteine to phenylalanine, the CDR3 consists of 12 amino acids. Only the CDR3 portion is preserved as DNA: 36 bases, with reading frame beginning at the first base. The V and J ends are trimmed by 6 bases and 5 bases, leaving 13 bases between them. CDR1 and CDR2, looked up from the germline V gene, are SQVTM and ANQGSEA.